The entry that follows covers one T cell receptor beta chain sequence. The antigen is unknown. Trimming shortened V by 2 bases and J by 7 bases, and 12 bases separated the two germline ends. Germline CDR1 reads MNHEY; CDR2 reads SVGAGI. This CDR3 has 14 amino acids. The source of the sample is a study of T cell repertoires in cytomegalovirus infection. On the study more broadly: Recently identified HLA-C-restricted and well-studied HLA-B-restricted CMV epitopes were used. Both CMV infection and a matching HLA type were indicated by public TCR beta signatures. General observations from the study: The study identified carriers of CMV plus the relevant HLA from cumulative public TCR beta family frequency. What dominated the ex vivo response were HLA-C-restricted CMV-specific TCR beta clonotypes.

TCRdb passed the reads through MiXCR, listing each CDR3 protein once. The sample comprises roughly 990,000 distinct CDR3 sequences, approximately 31% of which are singletons, and roughly 13% rests with the top ten. The source material was cultured CD8+ T cells from PBMCs, sampled from culture after CMV antigen stimulation. This receptor was taken from a human donor in good health (CMV status not recorded). Some clones in this sample may be carry-over from other donors' samples. The chain couples TRBV6-5 to TRBJ1-5, with D maybe TRBD1 (6 bases). The CDR3, as DNA: TGTGCCAGCAGTTACGCGGGGGCCCGACAGCCCCAGCATTTT. Encoded protein: CASSYAGARQPQHF.